This is a list of T cell receptor beta chains from one sample in a study of cytomegalovirus exposure and HLA in healthy donors. Measured with immunoSEQ multiplex PCR; TCRdb has only the in-frame clones, and not every one. The table has roughly 100,000 clones, around 76% seen once. Sequences were obtained from PBMCs. The receptors here all came from a middle-aged man in good health and CMV-seropositive. CDR3s leave out the opening cysteine and the closing phenylalanine or tryptophan. The D gene is left open where the match is weak.

ASTSGAGGYNEQF TRBJ2-1 TRBD2 TRBV13
ASSPNRGFYGYT TRBJ1-2 TRBD1 TRBV11-2
ASTQGGGFDEQY TRBJ2-7 - TRBV2
ASSESGLADAKNIQY TRBJ2-4 TRBD2 TRBV10-2
ASTGGINYGYT TRBJ1-2 TRBD1 TRBV6-5
ASSNRRQGMSNEKLF TRBJ1-4 TRBD1 TRBV28
ASTRTGGTEAF TRBJ1-1 TRBD1 TRBV19
ASETGVNTEAF TRBJ1-1 TRBD1 TRBV28
ASSLDLGQGVEQF TRBJ2-1 TRBD1 TRBV11-2
ASSSYTGELF TRBJ2-2 - TRBV7-3
ASSRRSRLAETQETQY TRBJ2-5 TRBD2 TRBV4-2
ASSLIAGKETQY TRBJ2-5 TRBD2 TRBV7-9
ATTGTGVLQY TRBJ2-7 TRBD1 TRBV5-4
ASSSEGLEGYT TRBJ1-2 - TRBV5-4
ASSVAGGLAGTTGELF TRBJ2-2 TRBD2 TRBV9
ASSLGREGGYEQY TRBJ2-7 - TRBV7-2
ASSLGWRGGTDTQY TRBJ2-3 TRBD2 TRBV7-8
ASSQRGTSGETQY TRBJ2-5 TRBD2 TRBV4-3
ASSLPAAQGGEKLF TRBJ1-4 - TRBV4-1
AITKNRDTEAF TRBJ1-1 - TRBV10-3
ASSIDQGTGGYT TRBJ1-2 - TRBV19
ASSEPRHEQF TRBJ2-1 - TRBV6-1
ASRLSLSSYNEQF TRBJ2-1 - TRBV28
ASSAPGSNQPQH TRBJ1-5 - TRBV9
ASSYRFPDTQY TRBJ2-3 - TRBV11-2
ASSPPGQGYEQY TRBJ2-7 TRBD1 TRBV7-6
ASSLERGRNTEAF TRBJ1-1 - TRBV5-5
ASSSPGKGANVLT TRBJ2-6 - TRBV27
ASSEYKGTGGDGYT TRBJ1-2 TRBD1 TRBV25-1
ASSYGTGWGAKNIQY TRBJ2-4 TRBD1 TRBV19
ASSLVDAGNQPQH TRBJ1-5 - TRBV28
ASSQISGTSGDEQY TRBJ2-7 TRBD2 TRBV5-1
ASSLDTGSLRH TRBJ1-6 - TRBV11-2
ATSTGQGAPYGYT TRBJ1-2 TRBD1 TRBV15
ASHGGDTEAF TRBJ1-1 - TRBV7-8
ASSLVPPLPGQFYEQY TRBJ2-7 - TRBV7-6
ASSSFLAGDYNEQF TRBJ2-1 TRBD2 TRBV7-8
ASSLKRGGLQETQY TRBJ2-5 TRBD2 TRBV5-4
ASRTAGPGDTQY TRBJ2-3 TRBD2 TRBV5-1
ASSPTAGQGKMEAF TRBJ1-1 TRBD1 TRBV11-2
ASSKSGPGVGNTIY TRBJ1-3 - TRBV5-5
ASSEAAGGQHEQF TRBJ2-1 TRBD2 TRBV6-1
ASSLSARGKDSPLH TRBJ1-6 - TRBV27
ASSGINGQGKDYGYT TRBJ1-2 TRBD1 TRBV6-1
ASSRQERTYGYT TRBJ1-2 - TRBV28
ASSPKLAGGGDTQY TRBJ2-3 TRBD2 TRBV5-4
ASSFETGTAGANVLT TRBJ2-6 TRBD1 TRBV28
ASSPKRSYNEQF TRBJ2-1 - TRBV19
ASSFPDRNTEAF TRBJ1-1 - TRBV7-8
ASGDRVEQPQH TRBJ1-5 TRBD1 TRBV2
SVQVGSNNQPQH TRBJ1-5 - TRBV29-1
ASRIRDRAGGYGYT TRBJ1-2 TRBD1 TRBV6-6
ASSVVLSGYNEQF TRBJ2-1 - TRBV9
SVTGAEAF TRBJ1-1 TRBD1 TRBV29-1
ASSIFRGQDTQY TRBJ2-3 TRBD1 TRBV19
ASSQVAENEQF TRBJ2-1 - TRBV4-2
ASSPTGVLIAF TRBJ1-1 TRBD1 TRBV7-9